This TCR beta chain comes out of a study of T cell changes during pregnancy in multiple sclerosis. Only in-frame clones appear in the TCRdb table, and some are missing; sequencing was by immunoSEQ multiplex PCR. The data contain about 46,000 clones, more than 85% of them singletons. J lost 2 bases, V lost 7 bases, and 5 bases had no gene match. The CDR3 is made up of 12 amino acids. The germline V gene has CDR1 SQVTM and CDR2 ANQGSEA. This sequence originates from a female donor with multiple sclerosis, enrolled in a pregnancy study. The V and J genes are TRBV29-1 and TRBJ2-7, with TRBD1 identical over 7 bases. The material was peripheral blood, obtained in the third trimester of pregnancy. The DNA for the CDR3 is TGCAGCGCCAGGGACAGCCCCTACGAGCAGTACTTC. This codes for CSARDSPYEQYF.